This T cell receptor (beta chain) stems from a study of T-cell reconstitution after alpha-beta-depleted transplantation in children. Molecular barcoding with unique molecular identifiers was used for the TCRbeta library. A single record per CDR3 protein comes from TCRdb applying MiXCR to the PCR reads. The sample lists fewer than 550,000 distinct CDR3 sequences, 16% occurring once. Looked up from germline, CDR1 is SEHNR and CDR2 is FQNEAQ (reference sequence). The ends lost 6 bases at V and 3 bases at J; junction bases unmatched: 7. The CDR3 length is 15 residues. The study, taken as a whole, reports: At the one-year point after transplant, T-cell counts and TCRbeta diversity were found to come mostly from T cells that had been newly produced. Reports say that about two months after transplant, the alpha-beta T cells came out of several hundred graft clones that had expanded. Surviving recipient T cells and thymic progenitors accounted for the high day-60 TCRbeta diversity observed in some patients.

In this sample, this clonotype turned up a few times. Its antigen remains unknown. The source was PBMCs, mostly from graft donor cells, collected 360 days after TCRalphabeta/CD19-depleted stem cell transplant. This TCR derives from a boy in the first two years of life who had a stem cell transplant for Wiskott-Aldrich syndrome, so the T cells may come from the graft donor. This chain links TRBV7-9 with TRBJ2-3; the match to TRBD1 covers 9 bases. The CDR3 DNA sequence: TGTGCCAGCAGTACTCCGGACAGGGGAACAGATACGCAGTATTTT. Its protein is CASSTPDRGTDTQYF. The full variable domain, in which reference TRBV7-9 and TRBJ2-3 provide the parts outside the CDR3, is DTGVSQNPRHKITKRGQNVTFRCDPISEHNRLYWYRQTLGQGPEFLTYFQNEAQLEKSRLLSDRFSAERPKGSFSTLEIQRTEQGDSAMYLCASSTPDRGTDTQYFGPGTRLTVL.